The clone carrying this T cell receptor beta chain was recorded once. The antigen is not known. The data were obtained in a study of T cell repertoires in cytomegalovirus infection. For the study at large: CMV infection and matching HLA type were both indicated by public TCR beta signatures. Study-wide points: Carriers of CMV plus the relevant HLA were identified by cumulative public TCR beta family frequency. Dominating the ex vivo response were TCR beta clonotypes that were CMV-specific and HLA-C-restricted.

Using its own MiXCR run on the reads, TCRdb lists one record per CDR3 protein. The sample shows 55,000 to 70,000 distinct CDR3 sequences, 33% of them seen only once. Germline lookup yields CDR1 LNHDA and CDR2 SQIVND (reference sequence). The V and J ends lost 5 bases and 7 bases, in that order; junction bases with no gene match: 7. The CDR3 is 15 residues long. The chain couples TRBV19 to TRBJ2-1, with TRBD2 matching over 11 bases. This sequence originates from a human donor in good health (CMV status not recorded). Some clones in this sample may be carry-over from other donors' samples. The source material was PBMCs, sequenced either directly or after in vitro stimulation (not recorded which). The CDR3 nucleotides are TGTGCCAGTAGTGCGGGACTAGCGGTGGGTAATGAGCAGTTCTTC. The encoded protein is CASSAGLAVGNEQFF. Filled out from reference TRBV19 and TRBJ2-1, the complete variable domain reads DGGITQSPKYLFRKEGQNVTLSCEQNLNHDAMYWYRQDPGQGLRLIYYSQIVNDFQKGDIAEGYSVSREKKESFPLTVTSAQKNPTAFYLCASSAGLAVGNEQFFGPGTRLTVL.